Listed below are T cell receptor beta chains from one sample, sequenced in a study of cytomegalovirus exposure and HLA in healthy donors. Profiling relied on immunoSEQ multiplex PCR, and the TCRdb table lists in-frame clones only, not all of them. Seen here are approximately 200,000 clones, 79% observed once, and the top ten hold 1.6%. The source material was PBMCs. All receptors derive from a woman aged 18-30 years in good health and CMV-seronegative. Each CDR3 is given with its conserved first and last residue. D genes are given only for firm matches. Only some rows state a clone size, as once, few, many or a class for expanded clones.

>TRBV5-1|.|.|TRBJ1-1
CASSLSGRGTEAFF
TGCGCCAGCAGCTTGTCAGGGCGGGGGACGGAAGCTTTCTTT
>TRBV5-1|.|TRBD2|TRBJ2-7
CASSLETSGTEQYF
TGCGCCAGCAGCTTGGAGACTAGCGGGACTGAGCAGTACTTC
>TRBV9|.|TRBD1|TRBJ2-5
CASSVAGQDQETQYF
TGTGCCAGCAGCGTAGCCGGACAGGACCAAGAGACCCAGTACTTC
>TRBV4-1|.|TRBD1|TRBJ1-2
CASSHEGPGTGGFYGYTF
TGCGCCAGCAGCCATGAAGGCCCCGGGACAGGGGGTTTCTATGGCTACACCTTC
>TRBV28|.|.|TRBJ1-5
CASSLRRDYSNQPQHF
TGTGCCAGCAGTTTACGCCGGGACTATAGCAATCAGCCCCAGCATTTT
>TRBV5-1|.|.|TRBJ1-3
CASSFNGRDTIYF
TGCGCCAGCAGCTTCAACGGGAGGGACACCATATATTTT
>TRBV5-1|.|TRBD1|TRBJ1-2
CASSWNGQGNYGYTF
TGCGCCAGCAGCTGGAATGGACAGGGGAACTATGGCTACACCTTC
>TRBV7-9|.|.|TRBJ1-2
CASSPGGDRYGYTF
TGTGCCAGCAGCCCTGGCGGGGATCGGTATGGCTACACCTTC
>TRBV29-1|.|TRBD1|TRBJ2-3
CSVTRGYDRVDTQYF
TGCAGCGTCACCAGGGGGTATGACAGGGTTGATACGCAGTATTTT
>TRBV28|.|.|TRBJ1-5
CASSSGEFQPQHF
TGTGCCAGCAGTTCGGGGGAGTTTCAGCCCCAGCATTTT
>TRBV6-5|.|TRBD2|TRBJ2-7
CASRPGLAGDEQYF
TGTGCCAGCAGACCTGGACTAGCGGGAGACGAGCAGTACTTC
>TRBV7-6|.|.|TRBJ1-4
CASSLEPTPSGLFF
TGTGCCAGCAGCTTAGAGCCCACCCCGAGTGGACTGTTTTTT
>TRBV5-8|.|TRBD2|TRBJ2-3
CASSSILAGVVNTQYF
TGTGCCAGCAGCTCCATACTAGCGGGAGTAGTAAATACGCAGTATTTT
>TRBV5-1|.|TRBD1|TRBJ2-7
CASSFGQGGYEQYF
TGCGCCAGCAGCTTCGGACAGGGGGGGTACGAGCAGTACTTC
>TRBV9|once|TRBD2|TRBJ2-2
CASSVAGLAGGELFF
TGTGCCAGCAGCGTAGCGGGCCTAGCGGGGGGGGAGCTGTTTTTT
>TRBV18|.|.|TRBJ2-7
CASSPLPVSYEQYF
TGTGCCAGCTCACCCCTTCCGGTCTCCTACGAGCAGTACTTC
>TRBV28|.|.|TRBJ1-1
CASSEVQTGWWTEAFF
TGTGCCAGCAGCGAGGTACAAACAGGGTGGTGGACTGAAGCTTTCTTT
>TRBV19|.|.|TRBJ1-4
CASSISGSNEKLFF
TGTGCCAGTAGTATATCAGGGTCGAATGAAAAACTGTTTTTT
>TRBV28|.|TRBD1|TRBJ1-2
CASSSIGTGSFYGYTF
TGTGCCAGCAGTTCAATCGGGACAGGGAGCTTCTATGGCTACACCTTC
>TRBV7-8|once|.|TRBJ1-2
CASRAWDTRNNGYTF
TGTGCCAGCAGAGCCTGGGACACCAGAAACAATGGCTACACCTTC
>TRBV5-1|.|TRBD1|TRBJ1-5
CASSSGTGGQPQHF
TGCGCCAGCAGTTCCGGGACAGGGGGACAGCCCCAGCATTTT
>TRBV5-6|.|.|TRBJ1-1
CASSTGQLKGAFF
TGTGCCAGCAGCACCGGACAGCTAAAAGGGGCTTTCTTT
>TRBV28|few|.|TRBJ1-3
CASIPGLSGNTIYF
TGTGCCAGCATCCCGGGTCTCTCTGGAAACACCATATATTTT
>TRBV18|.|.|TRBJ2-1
CASSPVRTAYNEQFF
TGTGCCAGCTCACCCGTACGGACAGCCTACAATGAGCAGTTCTTC
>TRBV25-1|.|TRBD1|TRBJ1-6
CASSEVKTGVQSPLHF
TGTGCCAGCAGTGAAGTAAAGACAGGGGTGCAATCACCCCTCCACTTT
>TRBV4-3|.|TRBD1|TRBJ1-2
CASSPSTGTDYGYTF
TGCGCCAGCAGCCCCTCGACAGGGACAGACTATGGCTACACCTTC
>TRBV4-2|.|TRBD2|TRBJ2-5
CASSPMSGGIETQYF
TGTGCCAGCAGCCCCATGAGCGGGGGGATAGAGACCCAGTACTTC
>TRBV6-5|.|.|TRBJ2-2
CASSYSSGPTGELFF
TGTGCCAGCAGTTACTCGAGCGGACCCACCGGGGAGCTGTTTTTT
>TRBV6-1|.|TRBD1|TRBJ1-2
CASSEPGTGQYGYTF
TGTGCCAGCAGTGAGCCTGGGACAGGCCAATATGGCTACACCTTC
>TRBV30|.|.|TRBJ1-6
CAWSVGGGNSPLHF
TGTGCCTGGAGTGTAGGGGGGGGCAATTCACCCCTCCACTTT
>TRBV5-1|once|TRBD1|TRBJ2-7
CASSFGQGTEQYF
TGCGCCAGCAGCTTTGGACAGGGGACCGAGCAGTACTTC
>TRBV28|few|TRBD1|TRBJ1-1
CASTELGGVAFF
TGTGCCAGTACTGAACTAGGGGGCGTAGCTTTCTTT
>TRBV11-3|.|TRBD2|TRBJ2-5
CASSRMGGSETQYF
TGTGCCAGCAGCCGCATGGGGGGGTCGGAGACCCAGTACTTC
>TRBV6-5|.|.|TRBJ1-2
CASSYGGSYGYTF
TGTGCCAGCAGTTACGGGGGGAGCTATGGCTACACCTTC
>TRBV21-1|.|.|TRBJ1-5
CASSKGVRVGQPQHF
TGTGCCAGCAGCAAAGGGGTCAGGGTGGGCCAGCCCCAGCATTTT
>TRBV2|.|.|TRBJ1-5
CASVLDTYQPQHF
TGTGCCAGCGTCCTGGACACCTATCAGCCCCAGCATTTT
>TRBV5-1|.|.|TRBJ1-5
CASSLGGGNQPQHF
TGCGCCAGCAGCTTGGGGGGGGGCAATCAGCCCCAGCATTTT
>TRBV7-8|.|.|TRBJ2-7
CASSSDRTYEQYF
TGTGCCAGCAGCTCGGACAGAACCTACGAGCAGTACTTC
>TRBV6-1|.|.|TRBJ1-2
CASTVRVEDGYTF
TGTGCCAGCACGGTCAGGGTAGAGGATGGCTACACCTTC
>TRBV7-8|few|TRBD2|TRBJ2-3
CASSPLGAGGPSTDTQYF
TGTGCCAGCAGCCCCCTCGGGGCGGGAGGGCCTTCGACAGATACGCAGTATTTT
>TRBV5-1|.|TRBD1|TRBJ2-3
CASAGQGSVDTQYF
TGCGCCAGCGCGGGACAGGGATCGGTAGATACGCAGTATTTT
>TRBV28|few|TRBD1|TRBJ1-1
CASSVGQGLEAFF
TGTGCCAGCAGTGTAGGACAGGGCCTTGAAGCTTTCTTT
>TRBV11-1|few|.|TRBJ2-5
CASSLAGYRQETQYF
TGTGCCAGCAGCTTAGCCGGGTACCGCCAAGAGACCCAGTACTTC
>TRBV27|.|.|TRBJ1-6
CASSLRRVGNSPLHF
TGTGCCAGCAGTTTACGCCGGGTGGGTAATTCACCCCTCCACTTT
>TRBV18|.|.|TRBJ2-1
CASSISGTDSYNEQFF
TGTGCCAGCTCAATCTCCGGGACTGATTCCTACAATGAGCAGTTCTTC
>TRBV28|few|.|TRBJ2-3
CASSRGRGGARTDTQYF
TGTGCCAGCAGTAGAGGGCGCGGGGGCGCCCGCACAGATACGCAGTATTTT
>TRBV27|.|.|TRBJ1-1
CASSLGLEAFF
TGTGCCAGCAGTTTAGGGCTGGAAGCTTTCTTT
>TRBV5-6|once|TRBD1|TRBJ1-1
CASSLEQGMNTEAFF
TGTGCCAGCAGCTTAGAACAGGGGATGAACACTGAAGCTTTCTTT
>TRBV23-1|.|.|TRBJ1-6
CASSQGGNDAYNSPLHF
TGCGCCAGCAGTCAAGGGGGGAACGACGCCTATAATTCACCCCTCCACTTT
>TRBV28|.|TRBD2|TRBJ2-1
CASSPTSGGVYNEQFF
TGTGCCAGCAGCCCGACTAGCGGGGGGGTTTACAATGAGCAGTTCTTC
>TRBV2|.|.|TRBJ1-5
CASSEARGAGQPQHF
TGTGCCAGCAGTGAAGCTCGGGGGGCCGGTCAGCCCCAGCATTTT
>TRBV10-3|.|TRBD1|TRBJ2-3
CAISGDRENTDTQYF
TGTGCCATCAGTGGGGACAGGGAAAACACAGATACGCAGTATTTT
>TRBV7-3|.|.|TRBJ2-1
CASSFDSSPRNEQFF
TGTGCCAGCAGCTTCGACAGTTCTCCGCGGAATGAGCAGTTCTTC
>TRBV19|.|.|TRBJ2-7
CASSIVASSYEQYF
TGTGCCAGTAGTATAGTTGCCAGCTCCTACGAGCAGTACTTC
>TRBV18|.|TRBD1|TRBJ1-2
CASSDRGTDGYTF
TGTGCCAGCTCCGACAGGGGGACGGATGGCTACACCTTC